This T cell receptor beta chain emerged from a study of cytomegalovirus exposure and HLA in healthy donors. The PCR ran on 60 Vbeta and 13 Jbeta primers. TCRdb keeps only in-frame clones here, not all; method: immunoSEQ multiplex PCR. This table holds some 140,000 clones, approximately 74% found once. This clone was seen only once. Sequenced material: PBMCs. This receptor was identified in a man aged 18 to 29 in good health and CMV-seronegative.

The DNA of the CDR3 is TGCGCCAGCAGTGAGGGCCTCGGGGGGAATTCACCCCTCCACTTT. It codes for CASSEGLGGNSPLHF. The V gene is TRBV10-1, the J gene TRBJ1-6; possibly TRBD1 for D (5 bases). Trimming took off 2 bases at V and 7 bases at J, with 12 bases between the two ends. This CDR3 contains 15 residues. The germline V gene encodes CDR1 WNHNN and CDR2 SYGVQD (reference sequence).